This T cell receptor (beta chain) was obtained from a study of shared clonotypes between healthy human individuals. The germline gives CDR1 LNHDA, CDR2 SQIVND (reference sequence). The CDR3 loop spans 15 amino acids. V gave up 7 bases and J gave up 6 bases; unmatched junction bases: 12. Repertoires were generated with immunoSEQ multiplex PCR, while TCRdb's copy carries only in-frame clones and drops some. This sample has about 2,100,000 clones, with approximately 94% found just once. Concerning this clone itself: What it recognizes is unknown.

CD8 cells classed as naive were CD45RO-negative and positively selected for CCR7, excluding terminally differentiated effector memory CD45RA+ cells. Every contributor of samples was a Caucasian grown-up residing in Nashville, Tennessee. Study-level findings and limits: A handful of donors showed sharing of approximately 4.7% of naive CD4 clonotypes.

This sequence joins TRBV19 and TRBJ2-1; TRBD1 agrees at 7 bases. The specimen sequenced was naive CD8+ T cells from PBMCs. The clonotype was recovered from a man between 18 and 29 years old in good health. Some clones in this sample may be carry-over from other donors' samples. This CDR3 reads CASTVTGLFLNEQFF. The CDR3, as DNA: TGTGCCAGTACCGTGACAGGGTTATTTCTCAATGAGCAGTTCTTC.